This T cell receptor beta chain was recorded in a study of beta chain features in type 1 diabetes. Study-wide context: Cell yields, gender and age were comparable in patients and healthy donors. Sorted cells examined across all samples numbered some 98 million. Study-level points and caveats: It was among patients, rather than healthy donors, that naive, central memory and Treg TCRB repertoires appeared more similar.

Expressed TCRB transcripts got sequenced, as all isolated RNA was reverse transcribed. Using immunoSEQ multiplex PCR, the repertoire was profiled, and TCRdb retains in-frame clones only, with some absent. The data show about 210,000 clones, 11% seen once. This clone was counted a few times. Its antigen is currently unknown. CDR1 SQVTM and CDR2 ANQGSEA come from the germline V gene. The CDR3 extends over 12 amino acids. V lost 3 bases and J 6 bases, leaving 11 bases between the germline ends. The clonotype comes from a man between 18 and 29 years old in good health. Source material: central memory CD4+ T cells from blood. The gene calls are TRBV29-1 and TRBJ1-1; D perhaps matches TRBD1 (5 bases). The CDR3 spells CSVEVWGAEAFF. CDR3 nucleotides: TGCAGCGTTGAGGTTTGGGGCGCTGAAGCTTTCTTT.